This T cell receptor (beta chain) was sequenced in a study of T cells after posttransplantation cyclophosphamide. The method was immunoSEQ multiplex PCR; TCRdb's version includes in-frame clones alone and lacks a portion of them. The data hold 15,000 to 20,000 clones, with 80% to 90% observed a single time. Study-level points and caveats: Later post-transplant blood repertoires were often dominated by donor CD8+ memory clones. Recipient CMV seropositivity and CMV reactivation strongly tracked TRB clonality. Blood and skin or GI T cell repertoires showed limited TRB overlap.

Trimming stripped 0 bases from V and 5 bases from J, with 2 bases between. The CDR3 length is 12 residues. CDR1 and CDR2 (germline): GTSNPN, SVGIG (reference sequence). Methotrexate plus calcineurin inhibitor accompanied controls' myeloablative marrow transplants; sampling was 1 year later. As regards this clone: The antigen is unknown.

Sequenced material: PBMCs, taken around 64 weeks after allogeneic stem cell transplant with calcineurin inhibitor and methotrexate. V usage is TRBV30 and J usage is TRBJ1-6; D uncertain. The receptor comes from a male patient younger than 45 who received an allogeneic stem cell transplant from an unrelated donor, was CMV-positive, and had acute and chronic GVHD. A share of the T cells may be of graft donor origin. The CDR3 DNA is TGTGCCTGGAGTGTTAATAATTCACCCCTCCACTTT. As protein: CAWSVNNSPLHF. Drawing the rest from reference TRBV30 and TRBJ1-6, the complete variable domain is SQTIHQWPATLVQPVGSPLSLECTVEGTSNPNLYWYRQAAGRGLQLLFYSVGIGQISSEVPQNLSASRPQDRQFILSSKKLLLSDSGFYLCAWSVNNSPLHFGNGTRLTVT.